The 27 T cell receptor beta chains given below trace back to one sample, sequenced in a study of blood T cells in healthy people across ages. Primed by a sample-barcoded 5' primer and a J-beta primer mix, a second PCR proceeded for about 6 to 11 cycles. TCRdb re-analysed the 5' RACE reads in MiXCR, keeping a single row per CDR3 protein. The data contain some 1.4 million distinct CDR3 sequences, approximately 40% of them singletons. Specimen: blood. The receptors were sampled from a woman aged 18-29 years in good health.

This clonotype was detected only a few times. CDR3 in amino acids: CASSGNRGFGYTF. The CDR3 nucleotides read TGCGCCAGCAGCGGAAACAGGGGATTTGGCTACACCTTC. The chain joins TRBV5-1 to TRBJ1-2, with TRBD1 matching over 7 bases. The CDR3 has 13 amino acids. Germline V lookup: CDR1 SGHRS, CDR2 YFSETQ. The trim removed 4 bases at V and 7 bases at J, leaving 7 bases unmatched.

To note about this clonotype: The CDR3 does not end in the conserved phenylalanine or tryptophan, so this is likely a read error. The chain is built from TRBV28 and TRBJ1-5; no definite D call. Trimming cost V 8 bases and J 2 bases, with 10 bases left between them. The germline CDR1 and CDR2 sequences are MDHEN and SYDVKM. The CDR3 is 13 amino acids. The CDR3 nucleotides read TGTGCCAGCCTCTCGGGAGGCAATCAGCCCCAGCATTTA. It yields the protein CASLSGGNQPQHL.

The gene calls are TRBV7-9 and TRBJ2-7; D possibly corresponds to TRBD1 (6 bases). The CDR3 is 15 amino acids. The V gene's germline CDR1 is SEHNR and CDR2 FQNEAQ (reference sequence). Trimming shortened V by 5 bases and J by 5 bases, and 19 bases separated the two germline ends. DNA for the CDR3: TGTGCCAGCAGCAATACAGGGTCCAGGACCAACGAGCAGTACTTC. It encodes CASSNTGSRTNEQYF.

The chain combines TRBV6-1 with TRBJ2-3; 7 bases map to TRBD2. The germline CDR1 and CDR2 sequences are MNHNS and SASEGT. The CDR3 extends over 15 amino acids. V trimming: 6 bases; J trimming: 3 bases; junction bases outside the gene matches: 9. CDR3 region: CASSPRRGVTDTQYF. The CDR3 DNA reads TGTGCCAGCAGCCCCCGTCGGGGGGTGACAGATACGCAGTATTTT.

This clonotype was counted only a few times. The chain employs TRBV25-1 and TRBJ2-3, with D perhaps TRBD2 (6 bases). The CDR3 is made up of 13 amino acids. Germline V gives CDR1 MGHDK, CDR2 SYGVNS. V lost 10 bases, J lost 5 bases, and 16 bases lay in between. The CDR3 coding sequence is TGTGCCACCGGACTTAGCGGTGGAGATACGCAGTATTTT. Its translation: CATGLSGGDTQYF.

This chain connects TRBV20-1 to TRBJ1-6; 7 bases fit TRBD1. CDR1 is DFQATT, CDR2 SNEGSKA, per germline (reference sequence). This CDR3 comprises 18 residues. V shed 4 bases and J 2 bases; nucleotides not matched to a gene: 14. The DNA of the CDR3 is TGCAGTGCTACCCGACAGGGACCAGGCGGGGCCTATAATTCACCCCTCCACTTT. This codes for CSATRQGPGGAYNSPLHF.

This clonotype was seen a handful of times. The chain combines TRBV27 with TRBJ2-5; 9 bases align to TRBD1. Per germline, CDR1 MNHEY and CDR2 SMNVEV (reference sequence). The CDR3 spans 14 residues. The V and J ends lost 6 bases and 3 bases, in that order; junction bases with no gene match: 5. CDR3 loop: CASSKRDREETQYF. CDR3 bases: TGTGCCAGCAGCAAAAGGGACAGGGAAGAGACCCAGTACTTC.

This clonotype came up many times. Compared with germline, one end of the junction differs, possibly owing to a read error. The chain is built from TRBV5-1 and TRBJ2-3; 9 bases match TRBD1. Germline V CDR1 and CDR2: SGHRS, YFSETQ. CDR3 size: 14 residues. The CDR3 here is CASSLTGGADTQYF. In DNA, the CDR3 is TGTGCCAGCAGCTTAACAGGGGGCGCAGATACGCAGTATTTT.

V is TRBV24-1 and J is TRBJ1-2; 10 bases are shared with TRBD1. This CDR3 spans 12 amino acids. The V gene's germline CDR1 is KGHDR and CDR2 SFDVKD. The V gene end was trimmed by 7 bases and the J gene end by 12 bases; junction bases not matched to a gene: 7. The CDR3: CATSGTGVGHTF. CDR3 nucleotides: TGTGCCACCAGCGGGACAGGGGTCGGCCACACCTTC.

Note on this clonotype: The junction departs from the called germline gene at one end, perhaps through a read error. CDR3 loop: CASSPRTGRNTKAFF. The DNA for the CDR3 is TGTGCCAGCAGCCCCCGGACAGGACGGAACACTAAAGCTTTCTTT. V usage is TRBV12-3 or TRBV12-4 and J usage is TRBJ1-1; 7 bases line up with TRBD1. This CDR3 comprises 15 residues.

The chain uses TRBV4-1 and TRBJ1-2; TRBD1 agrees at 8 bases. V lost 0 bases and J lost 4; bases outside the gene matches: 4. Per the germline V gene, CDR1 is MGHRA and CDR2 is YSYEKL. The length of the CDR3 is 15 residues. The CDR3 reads CASSQDIQGVYGYTF. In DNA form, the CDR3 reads TGCGCCAGCAGCCAAGATATACAGGGGGTCTATGGCTACACCTTC.

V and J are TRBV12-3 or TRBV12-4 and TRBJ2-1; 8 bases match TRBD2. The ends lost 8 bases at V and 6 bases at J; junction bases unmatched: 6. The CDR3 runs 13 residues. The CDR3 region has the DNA TGTGCCAGCTCCCGGGAGGGTCTCAATGAGCAGTTCTTC. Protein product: CASSREGLNEQFF.

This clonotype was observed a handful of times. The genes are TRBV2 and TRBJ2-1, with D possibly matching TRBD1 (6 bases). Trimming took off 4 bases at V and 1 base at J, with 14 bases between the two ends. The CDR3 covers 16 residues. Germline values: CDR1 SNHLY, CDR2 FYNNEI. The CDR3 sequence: CASSALGGRSYNEQFF. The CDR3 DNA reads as TGTGCCAGCAGTGCGTTAGGGGGAAGGTCCTACAATGAGCAGTTCTTC.

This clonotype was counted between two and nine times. The CDR3 DNA follows: TGTGCCAGCAGCCCAGGTTTCGCGGGCTACACCTTC. Residues: CASSPGFAGYTF. The chain joins TRBV27 to TRBJ1-2; D gene unclear. Trimming stripped 6 bases from V and 8 bases from J, with 13 bases between. The V gene's germline CDR1 is MNHEY and CDR2 SMNVEV (reference sequence). The CDR3 covers 12 residues.

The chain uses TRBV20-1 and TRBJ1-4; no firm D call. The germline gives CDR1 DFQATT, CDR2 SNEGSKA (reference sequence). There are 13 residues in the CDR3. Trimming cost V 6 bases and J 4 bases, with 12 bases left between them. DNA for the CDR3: TGCAGTGCCACCGGGCCCTTTAATGAAAAACTGTTTTTT. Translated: CSATGPFNEKLFF.

As DNA, the CDR3 is TGTGCCAGTACCCCGGGACAGTACTATGGCTACACCTTC. Its protein is CASTPGQYYGYTF. The chain joins TRBV19 to TRBJ1-2, with 7 nucleotides matching TRBD1. The V and J ends lost 7 bases and 3 bases, in that order; junction bases with no gene match: 5. Germline V gene lookup returns CDR1 LNHDA and CDR2 SQIVND (reference sequence). This CDR3 contains 13 residues.

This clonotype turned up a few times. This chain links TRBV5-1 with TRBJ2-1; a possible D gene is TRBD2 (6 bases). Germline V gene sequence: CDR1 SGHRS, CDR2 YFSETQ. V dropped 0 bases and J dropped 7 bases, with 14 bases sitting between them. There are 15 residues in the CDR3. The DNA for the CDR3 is TGCGCCAGCAGCTTGGTTTGGACGGGGGAGAATGAGCAGTTCTTC. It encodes CASSLVWTGENEQFF.

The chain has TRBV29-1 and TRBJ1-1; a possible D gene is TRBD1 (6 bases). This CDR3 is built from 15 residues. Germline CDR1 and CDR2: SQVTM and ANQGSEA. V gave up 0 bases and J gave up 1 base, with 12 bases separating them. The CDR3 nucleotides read TGCAGCGTTGAAGATCCGTACAGGGCGAACACTGAAGCTTTCTTT. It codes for CSVEDPYRANTEAFF.

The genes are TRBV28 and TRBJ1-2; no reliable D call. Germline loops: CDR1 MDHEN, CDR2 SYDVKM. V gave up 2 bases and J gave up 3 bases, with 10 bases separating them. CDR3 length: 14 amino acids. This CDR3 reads CASSLQPGDYGYTF. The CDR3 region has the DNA TGTGCCAGCAGTTTACAGCCCGGAGACTATGGCTACACCTTC.

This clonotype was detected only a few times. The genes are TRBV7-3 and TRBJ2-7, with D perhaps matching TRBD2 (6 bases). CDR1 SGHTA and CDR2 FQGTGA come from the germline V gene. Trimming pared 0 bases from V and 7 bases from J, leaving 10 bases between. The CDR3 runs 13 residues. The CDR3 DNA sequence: TGTGCCAGCAGCTTAACGTTCGGGGGAGAGCAGTACTTC. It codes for CASSLTFGGEQYF.

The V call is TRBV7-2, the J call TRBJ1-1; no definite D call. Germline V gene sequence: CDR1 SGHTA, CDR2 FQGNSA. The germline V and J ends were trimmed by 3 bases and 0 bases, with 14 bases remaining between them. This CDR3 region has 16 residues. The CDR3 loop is CASSFLSDILNTEAFF. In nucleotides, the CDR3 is TGTGCCAGCAGCTTCCTCTCAGACATCCTGAACACTGAAGCTTTCTTT.

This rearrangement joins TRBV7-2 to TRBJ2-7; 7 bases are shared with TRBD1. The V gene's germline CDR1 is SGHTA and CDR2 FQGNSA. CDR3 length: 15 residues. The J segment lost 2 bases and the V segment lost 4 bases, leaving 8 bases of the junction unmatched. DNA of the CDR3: TGTGCCAGCAGCTCGGCGACAGGGTCCGCCTACGAGCAGTACTTC. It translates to CASSSATGSAYEQYF.

CDR3 DNA sequence: TGTGCCAGCAGTTTCGGGACTAGCGGGATGAATGAGCAGTACTTC. It encodes CASSFGTSGMNEQYF. The chain couples TRBV27 to TRBJ2-5, with 13 bases aligning to TRBD2. Trimming cost V 3 bases and J 11 bases; bases outside gene matches: 9. The germline V gene has CDR1 MNHEY and CDR2 SMNVEV (reference sequence). The CDR3 spans 15 residues.

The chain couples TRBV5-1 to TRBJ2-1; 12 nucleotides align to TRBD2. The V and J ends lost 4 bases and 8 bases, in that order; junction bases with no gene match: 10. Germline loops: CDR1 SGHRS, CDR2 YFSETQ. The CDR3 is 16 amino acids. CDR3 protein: CASSVSTSGGQDEQFF. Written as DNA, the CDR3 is TGCGCCAGCAGCGTTTCGACTAGCGGGGGTCAGGATGAGCAGTTCTTC.

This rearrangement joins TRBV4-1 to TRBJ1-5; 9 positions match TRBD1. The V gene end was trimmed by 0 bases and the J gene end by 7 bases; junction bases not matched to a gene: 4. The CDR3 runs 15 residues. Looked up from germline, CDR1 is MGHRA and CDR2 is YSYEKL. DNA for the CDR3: TGCGCCAGCAGCCAAGAACAGGGGGCAGGGCAGCCCCAGCATTTT. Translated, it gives CASSQEQGAGQPQHF.

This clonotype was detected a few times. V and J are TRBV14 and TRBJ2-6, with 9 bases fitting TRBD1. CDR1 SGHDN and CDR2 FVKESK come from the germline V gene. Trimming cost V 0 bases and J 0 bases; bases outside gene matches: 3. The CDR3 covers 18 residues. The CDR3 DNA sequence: TGTGCCAGCAGCCAAGAGGGACAGGGTCCCTCTGGGGCCAACGTCCTGACTTTC. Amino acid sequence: CASSQEGQGPSGANVLTF.

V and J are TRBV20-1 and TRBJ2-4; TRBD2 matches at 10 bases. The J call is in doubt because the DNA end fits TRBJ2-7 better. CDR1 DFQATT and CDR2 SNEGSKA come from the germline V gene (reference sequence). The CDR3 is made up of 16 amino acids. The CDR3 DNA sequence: TGCAGTGCTCCCTCGACTAGCGGGCCCACCTTCTACGAGCAGTACTTC. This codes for CSAPSTSGPTFYEQYF.